This T cell receptor (beta chain) was sequenced for a study of T cell changes during pregnancy in multiple sclerosis. Looked up from germline, CDR1 is LGHNA and CDR2 is YNFKEQ. V was shortened by 0 bases and J by 0 bases, with 10 bases between the two germline ends. CDR3 length equals 16 residues. The assay was immunoSEQ multiplex PCR, and TCRdb's table has in-frame clones only and misses some. The sample holds around 62,000 clones, roughly nine tenths seen once. This chain connects TRBV4-2 to TRBJ2-3; no reliable D call. The specimen was peripheral blood, collected in the third trimester of pregnancy. The sequence was collected from a female donor with multiple sclerosis, enrolled in a pregnancy study. The CDR3 bases are TGTGCCAGCAGCCAAGAAGGCGCAGGCAGCACAGATACGCAGTATTTT. Amino acid sequence: CASSQEGAGSTDTQYF.